The T cell receptor beta chain under discussion was sequenced for a study of T cell clones after liver transplantation (dated by TCRdb to between 2018 and 2021). A note on the overall study: The samples were obtained from ITN030ST, a randomized trial that attempted immunosuppression withdrawal within 2 years after liver transplantation. Donor-reactive T cell clones were identified using TCRbeta sequencing after a pre-transplant mixed lymphocyte reaction and were then followed in post-transplant blood. As an antigen-independent comparator for the donor-reactive sequences, third party-reactive TCRbeta sequences from pre-transplant MLRs were identified as well. Of the eight recipients, three were HCV-positive, while the remaining recipients had been transplanted for non-autoimmune, non-viral indications. No induction therapy was given to the subjects, and standard immunosuppression was administered until randomization at 12-24 months post-transplant. To count as tolerant, a recipient had to stay completely off immunosuppression for at least one year without liver enzymes climbing beyond twice the upper limit of normal. Blood samples were taken pre-transplant, pre-randomization before withdrawal, and post-randomization after full withdrawal or failed withdrawal. A cohort of 8 liver transplant recipients was studied, of whom 3 were classified as tolerant and 5 as non-tolerant. Broader findings and caveats from the paper: After accounting for repertoire turnover, donor-reactive detection was significantly reduced in 7 of 8 subjects for CD4 and 8 of 8 for CD8. Since no allograft tissue specimens were available, donor-reactive T cells may have migrated into the graft instead of being deleted. In a couple of subjects, low numbers of available donor cells limited the measurable donor-reactive repertoire. The decline in donor-reactive sequences exceeded the decline in third party-reactive sequences, suggesting partial antigen-specific deletion that was unrelated to withdrawal success. In most of the 8 subjects, circulating donor-reactive CD4 TCRbeta sequences decreased significantly after transplant, regardless of tolerance or HCV status. The conclusions were considered preliminary, being limited by small, heterogeneous patient numbers and non-standardized post-transplant time points.

Unstimulated PBMCs, after thawing, were stained for CD3, CD4 and CD8 and then FACS-sorted into CD3+CD4+ and CD3+CD8+ populations. All 8 studied subjects were randomized to withdrawal of immunosuppression. The Qiagen DNeasy Blood and Tissue Kit was used to isolate genomic DNA. Frozen genomic DNA underwent high-throughput TCRbeta CDR3 sequencing by immunoSEQ, including PCR amplification, mapping, bias correction and internal controls. The source study handled its data this way. Only productive rearrangements were retained, with each unique TCRbeta sequence defined by its CDR3 nucleotide sequence together with its V and J gene. A sequence counted as donor-reactive only if the sequence showed at least 5-fold expansion in CFSE-low cells compared with unstimulated pre-transplant cells and had a frequency of at least 0.01%. To ensure at least 90% detection power, minimum frequency thresholds were set for each subject based on that subject's lowest-template unstimulated sample. Jensen-Shannon divergence between the top 1000 TCRbeta sequences post- versus pre-transplant served as the measure of repertoire turnover. Changes in detection of donor-reactive sequences were tested with two-sided Fisher's exact tests. In its TCRdb copy, this immuneACCESS table keeps in-frame sequences only and misses some clones. Where compared with another copy, unresolved V genes explain less than half of these, and the others have no known cause. That table furnishes V, J and clone size, whereas the DNA furnished D and trimming. This sample has 70,000 or so clones in its table, and more than 85% of those were observed once. The top ten clones comprise over 0.75% of the sample.

Points on this clone: Its target antigen remains unknown. Base-call qualities are not available, and no considerably larger clone is one nucleotide away.

This sequence originates from a human patient who received a liver transplant. Following a transplant, some T cells may be graft donor cells, not patient cells. Here the sequenced sample was CD4+ T cells from blood, taken nearly 26 months after liver transplant.

The CDR3 amino acid sequence is: CASSPGRGTDTQYF. The DNA reads TGTGCCAGTAGTCCAGGGCGGGGGACAGATACGCAGTATTTT. Here the chain combines TRBV19 and TRBJ2-3; 7 bases in between match TRBD2. There are 14 amino acids in the CDR3, from cysteine to phenylalanine inclusive. Of all the DNA, just the CDR3 is kept, 42 bases in frame from base 1. Looking up the germline V gene (reference sequence) yields CDR1 LNHDA and CDR2 SQIVND. V is pruned by 5 bases and J by 3 bases, leaving 5 bases of the junction without a gene match.